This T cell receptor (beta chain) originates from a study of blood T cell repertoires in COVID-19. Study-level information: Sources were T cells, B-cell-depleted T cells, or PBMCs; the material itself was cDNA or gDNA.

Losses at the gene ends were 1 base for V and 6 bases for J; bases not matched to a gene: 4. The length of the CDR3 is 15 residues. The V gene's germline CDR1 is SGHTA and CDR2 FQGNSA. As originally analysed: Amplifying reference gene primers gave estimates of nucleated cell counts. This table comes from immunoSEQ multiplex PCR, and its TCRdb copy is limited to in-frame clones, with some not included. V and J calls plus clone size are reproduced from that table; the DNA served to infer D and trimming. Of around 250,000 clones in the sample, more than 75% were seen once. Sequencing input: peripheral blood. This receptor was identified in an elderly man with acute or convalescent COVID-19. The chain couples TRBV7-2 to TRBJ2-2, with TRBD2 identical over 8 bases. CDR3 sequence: CASSLDGGVAGELFF. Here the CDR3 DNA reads TGTGCCAGCAGCTTAGACGGGGGGGTCGCCGGGGAGCTGTTTTTT.